This T cell receptor beta chain was sequenced for a study of T cell responses to AZD1222 COVID-19 vaccine. Profiling relied on immunoSEQ multiplex PCR, and the TCRdb table lists in-frame clones only, not all of them. The repertoire holds under 85,000 clones, with around 90% as singletons. Germline CDR1 reads SGHRS; CDR2 reads YFSETQ. The CDR3 covers 16 residues. V trimming: 0 bases; J trimming: 2 bases; junction bases outside the gene matches: 6. The source material was peripheral blood, sampled on day 0 of AZD1222 vaccination. The chain joins TRBV5-1 to TRBJ2-7, with 9 bases that match TRBD2. This TCR was recovered from an adult in good health. The CDR3 sequence is CASSLGAGGLAYEQYF. In DNA, the CDR3 is TGCGCCAGCAGCTTGGGGGCGGGAGGGTTGGCCTACGAGCAGTACTTC.